This record covers a single T cell receptor (beta chain). The antigen remains unidentified. The sample belongs to a study of shared clonotypes between healthy human individuals. Study-wide results and limits: Depth of sequencing was expected to influence donor clonotype sharing.

It was across several immunoSEQ plates that each subset's genomic DNA was evenly split. Data came from immunoSEQ multiplex PCR; TCRdb stores just in-frame clones and leaves some out. This table holds about 690,000 clones, 80% to 95% found once. The specimen sequenced was memory CD8+ T cells from PBMCs. Subset specified: CD45RO+ cells pooled with CCR7-negative TemRA cells. The receptor's source is a man aged 18-30 years in good health. Some clones in this sample may be carry-over from other donors' samples.

Written as DNA, the CDR3 is TGTGCCAGCAGTTTATTGCGGACAGATAGCACAGATACGCAGTATTTT. Translating gives CASSLLRTDSTDTQYF. V gene TRBV27 combines with J gene TRBJ2-3; TRBD1 is a possible D gene (6 bases). The CDR3 has 16 residues. With 1 base removed from V and 0 bases from J, the gap between germline ends came to 11 bases. Germline V gives CDR1 MNHEY, CDR2 SMNVEV (reference sequence).